This T cell receptor (beta chain) is drawn from a study of T cell repertoires in cytomegalovirus infection (dated by TCRdb to between 2018 and 2020). About the investigation overall: Peptide stimulations targeted recently identified HLA-C-restricted CMV epitopes, whose presentation resists viral immunomodulation, together with well-studied HLA-B-restricted epitopes. The HLA type of each donor mattered for the analysis, because public TCR beta signatures pointed to carriage of CMV infection along with the matching HLA type. Overall study results and their limits: Cumulative frequency of public TCR beta family members discriminated carriers of CMV infection plus the relevant HLA type in this cohort and an independent approximately 360-donor cohort. The ex vivo response was dominated by HLA-C-restricted CMV-specific TCR beta clonotypes, and the single most frequent clonotype in two of eight donors was supplied by these HLA-C-restricted clonotypes.

The treatment or condition label, as the study defines it: in vitro stimulation with specific CMV peptide epitopes to enrich CMV-specific T cells. Comment on this clonotype: It lacks a known antigen. No qualities accompany the bases; no much larger clone lies one base away.

V gives up 0 bases and J gives up 4 bases, and the segment between their germline ends measures 15 bases. The CDR3, cysteine through phenylalanine, is 16 amino acids long. Just the 48-base CDR3 DNA is kept, in frame starting at base 1. According to the germline V gene, CDR1 reads MGHRA and CDR2 reads YSYEKL. TCRdb lists the instrument as Illumina HiSeq 1500. TCRdb handled the public reads itself, with Q25 trimming in fastp and clone calling in MiXCR, and kept productive beta chains. Each CDR3 protein gets just one entry, which takes the most common genes and DNA from the rows behind it. The sample records hundreds of thousands of distinct CDR3 sequences, about 30% of which are singletons. The ten largest clones add up to 15% to 20% of the sample.

The V and J genes are TRBV4-1 and TRBJ2-5; a tentative D match to TRBD2 spans 5 bases. The sample was cultured PBMCs, taken from culture after CMV antigen stimulation. The receptor was derived from a human donor in good health (CMV status not recorded). Some clones in this sample may be carry-over from other donors' samples. This receptor has the CDR3 CASSQDLWIGGETQYF. Here is the DNA: TGCGCCAGCAGCCAAGATCTGTGGATCGGAGGAGAGACCCAGTACTTC.